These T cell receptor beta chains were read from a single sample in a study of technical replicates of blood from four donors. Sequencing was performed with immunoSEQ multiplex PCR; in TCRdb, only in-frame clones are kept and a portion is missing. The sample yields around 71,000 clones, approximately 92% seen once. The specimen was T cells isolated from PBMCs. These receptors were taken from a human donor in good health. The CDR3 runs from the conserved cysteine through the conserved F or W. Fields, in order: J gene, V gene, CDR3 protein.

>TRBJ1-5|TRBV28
CASSSTHQGGIQPQHF
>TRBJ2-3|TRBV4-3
CASSQDLGVTDTQYF
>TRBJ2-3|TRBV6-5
CASSWTSVGADTQYF
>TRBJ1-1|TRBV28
CASSELGGTEAFF
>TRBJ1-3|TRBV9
CASSGNLREAGNTIYF
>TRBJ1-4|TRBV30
CAWSGPNEKLFF
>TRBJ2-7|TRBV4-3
CASSQGSGVTYEQYF
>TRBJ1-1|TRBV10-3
CAVSFSTEAFF
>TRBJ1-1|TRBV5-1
CASSLARGEGSTEAFF
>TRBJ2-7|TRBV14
CASSQIGDRGHYEQYF
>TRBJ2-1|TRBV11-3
CASSGYRDSQGNEQFF
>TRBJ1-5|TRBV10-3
CAISSGGDGRQPQHF
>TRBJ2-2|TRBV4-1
CASRPRLAGSTGELFF
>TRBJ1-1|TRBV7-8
CASSSPQGTEAFF
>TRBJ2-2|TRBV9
CASSVVVGELFF
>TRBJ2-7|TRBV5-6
CASSLDRSSYEQYF
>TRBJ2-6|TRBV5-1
CASSLDSGYLGPNVLTF
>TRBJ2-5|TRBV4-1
CASSQLAGEAILETQYF
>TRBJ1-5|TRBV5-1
CASSPTTGGNQPQHF
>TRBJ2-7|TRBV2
CASSESTGKYEQYF
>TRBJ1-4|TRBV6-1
CASSEWGENEKLFF
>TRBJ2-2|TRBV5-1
CATKTSGNTGELFF
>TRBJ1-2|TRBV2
CASSARTEAGSGYTF
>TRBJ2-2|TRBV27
CASSSQGPNTGELFF
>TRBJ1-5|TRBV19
CASSPAGLGNQPQHF
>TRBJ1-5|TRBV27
CASSRGGGDQHF
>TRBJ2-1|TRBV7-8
CASTAGGTYNEQFF
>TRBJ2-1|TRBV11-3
CASSPGLAGRGEQFF
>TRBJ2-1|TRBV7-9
CAGGTSGSYNEQFF
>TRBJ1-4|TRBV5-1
CASSLGDSNEKLFF
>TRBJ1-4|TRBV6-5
CASSPSFNEKLFF
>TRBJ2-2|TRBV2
CASTMEGPGELFF
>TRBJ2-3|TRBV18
CASSPRGLADTDTQYF
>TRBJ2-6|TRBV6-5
CASSPVLGANVLTF
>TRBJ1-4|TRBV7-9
CASSLEGTGNEKLFF
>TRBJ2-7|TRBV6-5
CASTQGYEQYF
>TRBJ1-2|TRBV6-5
CAISTGSYGYTF
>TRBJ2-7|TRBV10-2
CASGPYEQYF
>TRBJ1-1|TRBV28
CASSTPSYRGTEAFF
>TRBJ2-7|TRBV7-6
CASSLELAEIDYEQYF
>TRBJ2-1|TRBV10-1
CASSVSDEQFF
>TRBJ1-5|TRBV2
CASRSTFGTHNQPQHF
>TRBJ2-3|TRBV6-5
CASSYSGASTDTQYF
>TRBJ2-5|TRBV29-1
CSVEKGYQETQYF
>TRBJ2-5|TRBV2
CASSAVGGETQYF
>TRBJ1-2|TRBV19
CASSTRQGGGYTF
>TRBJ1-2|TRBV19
CASSIPQGFGYTF
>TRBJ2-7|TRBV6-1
CATLYDGAYEQYF
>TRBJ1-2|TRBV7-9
CASSSGLTYGYTF
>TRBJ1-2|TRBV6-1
CASSPSGKGAYGYTF